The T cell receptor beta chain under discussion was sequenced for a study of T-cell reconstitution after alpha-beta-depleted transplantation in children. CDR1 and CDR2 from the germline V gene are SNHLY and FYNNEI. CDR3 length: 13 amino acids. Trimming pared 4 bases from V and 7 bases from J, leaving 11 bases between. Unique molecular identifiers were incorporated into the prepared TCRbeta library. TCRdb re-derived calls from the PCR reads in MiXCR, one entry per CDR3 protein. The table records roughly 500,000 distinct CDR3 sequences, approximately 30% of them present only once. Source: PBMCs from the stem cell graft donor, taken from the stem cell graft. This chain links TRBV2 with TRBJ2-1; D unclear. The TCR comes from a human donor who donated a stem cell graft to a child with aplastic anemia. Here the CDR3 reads CASSAAVGNEQFF. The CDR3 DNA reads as TGTGCCAGCAGTGCGGCTGTAGGGAATGAGCAGTTCTTC.